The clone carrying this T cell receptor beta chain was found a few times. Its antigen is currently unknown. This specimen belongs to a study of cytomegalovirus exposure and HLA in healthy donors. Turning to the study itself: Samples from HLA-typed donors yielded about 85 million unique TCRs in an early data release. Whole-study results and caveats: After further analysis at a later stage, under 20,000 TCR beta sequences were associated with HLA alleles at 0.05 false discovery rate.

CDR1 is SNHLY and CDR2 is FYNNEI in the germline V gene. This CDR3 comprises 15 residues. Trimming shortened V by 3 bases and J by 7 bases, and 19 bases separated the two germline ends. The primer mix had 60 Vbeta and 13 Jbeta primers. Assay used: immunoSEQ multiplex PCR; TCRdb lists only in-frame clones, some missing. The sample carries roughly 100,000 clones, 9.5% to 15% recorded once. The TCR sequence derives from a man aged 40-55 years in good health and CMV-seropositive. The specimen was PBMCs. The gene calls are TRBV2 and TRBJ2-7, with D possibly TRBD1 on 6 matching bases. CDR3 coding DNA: TGTGCCAGCAGTGATAGGGTGGGCCTCAGGGGAGAGCAGTACTTC. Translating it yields CASSDRVGLRGEQYF.